This TCR beta chain was found in a study of T-cell reconstitution after alpha-beta-depleted transplantation in children. Preparation of the TCRbeta library was carried out with unique molecular identifiers. In TCRdb, the PCR reads were re-called with MiXCR into one record per CDR3 protein. Of nearly 400,000 distinct CDR3 sequences detected, about 20% appear once; the ten largest clones hold 3.8%. CDR1 SEHNR and CDR2 FQNEAQ come from the germline V gene (reference sequence). The CDR3 sequence is 13 residues long. V was clipped by 3 bases and J by 6 bases; unmatched bases: 3. This sequence originates from a human donor who donated a stem cell graft to a child with acute myeloid leukemia. The source was PBMCs from the stem cell graft donor, collected from the stem cell graft. The chain recombines TRBV7-9 with TRBJ2-3; 7 bases are a match to TRBD2. The CDR3 DNA reads as TGTGCCAGCAGCTTCGCGGGAGAGGATACGCAGTATTTT. This gives the protein CASSFAGEDTQYF.